The sample holds one count of the clone carrying this T cell receptor (beta chain). Its antigen remains unknown. This sample was taken from a study of cytomegalovirus exposure and HLA in healthy donors. Study details: Approximately 81% of 398 genotyped donors fell in the Caucasian-associated ancestry cluster. Regarding the study as a whole: There were some public TCRs occurring in many donors, but most TCR sequences were rare.

PCR primers comprised 60 Vbeta and 13 Jbeta primers. Sequencing was performed with immunoSEQ multiplex PCR; in TCRdb, only in-frame clones are kept and a portion is missing. The table includes tens of thousands of clones, roughly 80% detected once. This CDR3 spans 13 amino acids. Germline CDR1 and CDR2: SEHNR and FQNEAQ (reference sequence). Trimming pared 4 bases from V and 6 bases from J, leaving 12 bases between. The TCR comes from a man in his thirties or forties in good health and CMV-seronegative. Sequenced input: PBMCs. The chain carries TRBV7-9 and TRBJ1-1; D perhaps matches TRBD1 (6 bases). CDR3 residues: CASSSGAVPEAFF. CDR3 coding DNA: TGTGCCAGCAGCTCAGGGGCGGTTCCTGAAGCTTTCTTT.